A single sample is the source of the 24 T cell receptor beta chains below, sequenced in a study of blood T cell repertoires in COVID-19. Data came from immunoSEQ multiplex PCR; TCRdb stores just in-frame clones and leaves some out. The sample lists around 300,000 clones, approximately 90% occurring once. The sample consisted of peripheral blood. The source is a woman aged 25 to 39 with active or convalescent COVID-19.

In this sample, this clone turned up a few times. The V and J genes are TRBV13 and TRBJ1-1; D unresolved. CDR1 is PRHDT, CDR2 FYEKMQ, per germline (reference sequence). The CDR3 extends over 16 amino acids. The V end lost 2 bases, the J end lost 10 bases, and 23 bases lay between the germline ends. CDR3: CASSLRHPVQPLGAFF. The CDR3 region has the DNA TGTGCCAGCAGCTTACGACACCCGGTACAGCCACTTGGAGCTTTCTTT. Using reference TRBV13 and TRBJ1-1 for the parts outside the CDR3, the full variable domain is AAGVIQSPRHLIKEKRETATLKCYPIPRHDTVYWYQQGPGQDPQFLISFYEKMQSDKGSIPDRFSAQQFSDYHSELNMSSLELGDSALYFCASSLRHPVQPLGAFFGQGTRLTVV.

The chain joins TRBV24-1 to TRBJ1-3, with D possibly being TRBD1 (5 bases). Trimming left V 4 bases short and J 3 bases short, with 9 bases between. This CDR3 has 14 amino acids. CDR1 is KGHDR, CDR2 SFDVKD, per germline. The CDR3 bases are TGTGCCACCAGTGAGGGGGGACTTGGAAACACCATATATTTT. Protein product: CATSEGGLGNTIYF.

The CDR3 is CASSQAVSGGADTQYF. For the CDR3, the DNA is TGCGCCAGCAGCCAAGCAGTTTCGGGGGGGGCAGATACGCAGTATTTT. The V call is TRBV4-3, the J call TRBJ2-3; 8 bases agree with TRBD2. Germline CDR1 is LGHNA and CDR2 is YSLEER. The V segment lost 1 base and the J segment 4 bases; nucleotides outside the gene matches: 7. The CDR3 runs to 16 residues.

The CDR3 loop reads CAWGARNSDYNEQFF. In DNA form, the CDR3 reads TGTGCCTGGGGGGCCCGGAACTCCGACTACAATGAGCAGTTCTTC. The chain is built from TRBV30 and TRBJ2-1, with D possibly TRBD1 on 5 matching bases. V lost 5 bases, J lost 3 bases, and 17 bases lay in between. This CDR3 region has 15 residues. Germline CDR1 GTSNPN, CDR2 SVGIG (reference sequence).

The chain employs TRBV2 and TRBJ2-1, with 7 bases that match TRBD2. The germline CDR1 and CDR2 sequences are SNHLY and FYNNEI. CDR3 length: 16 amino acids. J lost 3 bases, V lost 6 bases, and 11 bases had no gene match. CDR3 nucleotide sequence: TGTGCCAGCAGGGGGGATAGCGGGCGCTACTACAATGAGCAGTTCTTC. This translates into CASRGDSGRYYNEQFF.

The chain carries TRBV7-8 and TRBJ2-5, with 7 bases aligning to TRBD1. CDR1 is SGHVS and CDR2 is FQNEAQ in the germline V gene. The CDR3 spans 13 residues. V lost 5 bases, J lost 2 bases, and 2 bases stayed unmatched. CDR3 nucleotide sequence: TGTGCCAGCAGCATGGACAGGCAAGAGACCCAGTACTTC. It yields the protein CASSMDRQETQYF.

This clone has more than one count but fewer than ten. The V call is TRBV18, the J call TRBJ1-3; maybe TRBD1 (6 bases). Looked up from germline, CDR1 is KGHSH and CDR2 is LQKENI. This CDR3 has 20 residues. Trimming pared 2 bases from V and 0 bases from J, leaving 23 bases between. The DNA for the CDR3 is TGTGCCAGCTCACCAACTAGGTGGACAGTTCCCAACCTCTCTGGAAACACCATATATTTT. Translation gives CASSPTRWTVPNLSGNTIYF.

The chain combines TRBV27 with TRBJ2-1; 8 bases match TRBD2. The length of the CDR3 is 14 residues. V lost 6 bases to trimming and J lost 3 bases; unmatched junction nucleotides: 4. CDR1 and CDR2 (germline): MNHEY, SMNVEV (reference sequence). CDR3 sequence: CASRSGGLYNEQFF. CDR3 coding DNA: TGTGCCAGCAGGAGCGGGGGCCTCTACAATGAGCAGTTCTTC.

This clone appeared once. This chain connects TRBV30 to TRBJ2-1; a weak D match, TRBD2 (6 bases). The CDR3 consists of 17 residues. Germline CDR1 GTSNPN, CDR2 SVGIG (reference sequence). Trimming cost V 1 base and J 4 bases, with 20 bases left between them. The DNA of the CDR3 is TGTGCCTGGAGTGGGGACTGGCCGCAACCCAGATACAATGAGCAGTTCTTC. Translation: CAWSGDWPQPRYNEQFF. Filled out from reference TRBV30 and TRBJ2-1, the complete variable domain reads SQTIHQWPATLVQPVGSPLSLECTVEGTSNPNLYWYRQAAGRGLQLLFYSVGIGQISSEVPQNLSASRPQDRQFILSSKKLLLSDSGFYLCAWSGDWPQPRYNEQFFGPGTRLTVL.

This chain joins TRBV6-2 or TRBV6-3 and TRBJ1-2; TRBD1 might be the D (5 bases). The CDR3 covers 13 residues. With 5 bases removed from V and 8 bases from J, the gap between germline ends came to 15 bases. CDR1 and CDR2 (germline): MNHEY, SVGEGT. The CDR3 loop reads CASSRDSAGGYTF. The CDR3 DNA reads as TGTGCCAGCAGTCGGGACTCGGCGGGGGGCTACACCTTC.

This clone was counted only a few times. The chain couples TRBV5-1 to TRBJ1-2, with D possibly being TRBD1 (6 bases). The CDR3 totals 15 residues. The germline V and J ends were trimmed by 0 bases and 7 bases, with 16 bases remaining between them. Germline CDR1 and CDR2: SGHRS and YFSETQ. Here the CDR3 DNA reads TGCGCCAGCAGCTTGGATGGGGGCTCCCCTCGTGGCTACACCTTC. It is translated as CASSLDGGSPRGYTF.

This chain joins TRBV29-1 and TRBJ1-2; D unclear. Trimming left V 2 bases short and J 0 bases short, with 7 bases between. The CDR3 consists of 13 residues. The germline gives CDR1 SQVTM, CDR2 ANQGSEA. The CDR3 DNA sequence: TGCAGCGTTGAAAATCCTGCTAACTATGGCTACACCTTC. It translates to CSVENPANYGYTF.

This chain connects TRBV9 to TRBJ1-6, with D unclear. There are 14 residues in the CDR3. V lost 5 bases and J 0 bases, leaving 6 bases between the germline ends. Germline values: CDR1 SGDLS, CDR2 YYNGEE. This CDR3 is CASRSNSYNSPLHF. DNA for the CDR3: TGTGCCAGCAGGTCAAACTCCTATAATTCACCCCTCCACTTT.

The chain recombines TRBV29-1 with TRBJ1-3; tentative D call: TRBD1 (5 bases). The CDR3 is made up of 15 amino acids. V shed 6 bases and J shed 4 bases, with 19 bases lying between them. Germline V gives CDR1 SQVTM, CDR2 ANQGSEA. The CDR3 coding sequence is TGCAGCGTGGACCGGTACGGGGGAGAGGGAAACACCATATATTTT. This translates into CSVDRYGGEGNTIYF.

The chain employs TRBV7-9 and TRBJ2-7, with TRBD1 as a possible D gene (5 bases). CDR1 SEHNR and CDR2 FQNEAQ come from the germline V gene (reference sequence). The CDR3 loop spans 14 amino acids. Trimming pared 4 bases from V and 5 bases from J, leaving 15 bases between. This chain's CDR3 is CASSSNTGGHEQYF. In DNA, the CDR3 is TGTGCCAGCAGCTCAAACACAGGCGGCCACGAGCAGTACTTC.

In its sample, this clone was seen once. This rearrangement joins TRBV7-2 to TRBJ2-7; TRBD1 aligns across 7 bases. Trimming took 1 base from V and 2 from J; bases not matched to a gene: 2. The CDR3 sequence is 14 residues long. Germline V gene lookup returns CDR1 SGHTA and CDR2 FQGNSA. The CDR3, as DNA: TGTGCCAGCAGCTTAGGGCAGGGGGCCTACGAGCAGTACTTC. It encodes CASSLGQGAYEQYF.

This CDR3 reads CASSSEALRFYGYTF. CDR3 coding DNA: TGTGCCAGCAGTTCCGAAGCCCTCAGGTTCTATGGCTACACCTTC. This rearrangement joins TRBV28 to TRBJ1-2; D remains ambiguous. The V gene lost 4 bases and the J gene lost 4 bases, with 16 bases spanning the gap. From germline, CDR1 is MDHEN and CDR2 SYDVKM. The length of the CDR3 is 15 residues.

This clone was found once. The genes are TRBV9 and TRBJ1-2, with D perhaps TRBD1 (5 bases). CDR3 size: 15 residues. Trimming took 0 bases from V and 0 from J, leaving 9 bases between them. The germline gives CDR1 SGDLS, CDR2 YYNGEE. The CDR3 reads CASSVVTASNYGYTF. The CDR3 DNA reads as TGTGCCAGCAGCGTAGTGACAGCCTCTAACTATGGCTACACCTTC. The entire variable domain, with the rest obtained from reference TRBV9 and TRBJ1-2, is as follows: DSGVTQTPKHLITATGQRVTLRCSPRSGDLSVYWYQQSLDQGLQFLIQYYNGEERAKGNILERFSAQQFPDLHSELNLSSLELGDSALYFCASSVVTASNYGYTFGSGTRLTVV.

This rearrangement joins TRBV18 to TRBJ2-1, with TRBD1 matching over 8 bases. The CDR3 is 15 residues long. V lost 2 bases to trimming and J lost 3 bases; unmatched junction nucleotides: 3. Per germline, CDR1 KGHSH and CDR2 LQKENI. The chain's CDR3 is CASSPRQGYYNEQFF. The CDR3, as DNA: TGTGCCAGCTCACCAAGACAGGGGTACTACAATGAGCAGTTCTTC. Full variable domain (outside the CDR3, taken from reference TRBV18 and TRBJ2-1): NAGVMQNPRHLVRRRGQEARLRCSPMKGHSHVYWYRQLPEEGLKFMVYLQKENIIDESGMPKERFSAEFPKEGPSILRIQQVVRGDSAAYFCASSPRQGYYNEQFFGPGTRLTVL.

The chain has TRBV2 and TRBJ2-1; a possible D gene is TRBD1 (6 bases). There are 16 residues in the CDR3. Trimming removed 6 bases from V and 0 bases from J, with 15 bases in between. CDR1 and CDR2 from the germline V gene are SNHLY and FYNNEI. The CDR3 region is CASSLDRLPSYNEQFF. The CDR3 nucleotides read TGTGCCAGCAGCCTAGACAGGCTTCCCTCCTACAATGAGCAGTTCTTC. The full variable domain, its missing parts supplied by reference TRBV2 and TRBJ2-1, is EPEVTQTPSHQVTQMGQEVILRCVPISNHLYFYWYRQILGQKVEFLVSFYNNEISEKSEIFDDQFSVERPDGSNFTLKIRSTKLEDSAMYFCASSLDRLPSYNEQFFGPGTRLTVL.

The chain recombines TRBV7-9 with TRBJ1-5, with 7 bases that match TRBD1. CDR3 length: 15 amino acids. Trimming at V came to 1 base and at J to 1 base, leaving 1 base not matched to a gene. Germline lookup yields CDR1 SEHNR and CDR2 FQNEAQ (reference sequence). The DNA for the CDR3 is TGTGCCAGCAGCTTAGGGGGACAGAGCAATCAGCCCCAGCATTTT. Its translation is CASSLGGQSNQPQHF.

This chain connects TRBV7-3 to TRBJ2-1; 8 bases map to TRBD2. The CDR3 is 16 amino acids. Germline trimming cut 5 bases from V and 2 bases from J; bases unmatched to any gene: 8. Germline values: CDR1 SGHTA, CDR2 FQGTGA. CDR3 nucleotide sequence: TGTGCCAGCAGCCCCCCCGGGCGGGGGGCCTACAATGAGCAGTTCTTC. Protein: CASSPPGRGAYNEQFF.

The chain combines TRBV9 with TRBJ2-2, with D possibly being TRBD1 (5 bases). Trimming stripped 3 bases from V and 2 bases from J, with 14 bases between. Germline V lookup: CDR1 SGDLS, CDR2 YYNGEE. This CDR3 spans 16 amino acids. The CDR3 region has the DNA TGTGCCAGCAGCGCAAGGACAAACAGAAACACCGGGGAGCTGTTTTTT. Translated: CASSARTNRNTGELFF.

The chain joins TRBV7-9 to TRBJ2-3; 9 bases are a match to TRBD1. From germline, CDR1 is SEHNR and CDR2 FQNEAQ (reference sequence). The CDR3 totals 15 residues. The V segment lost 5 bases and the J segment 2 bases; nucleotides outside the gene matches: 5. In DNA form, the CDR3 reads TGTGCCAGCAGCGCCGGGACAGGGAACACAGATACGCAGTATTTT. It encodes CASSAGTGNTDTQYF. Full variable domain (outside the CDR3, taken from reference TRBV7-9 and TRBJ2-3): DTGVSQNPRHKITKRGQNVTFRCDPISEHNRLYWYRQTLGQGPEFLTYFQNEAQLEKSRLLSDRFSAERPKGSFSTLEIQRTEQGDSAMYLCASSAGTGNTDTQYFGPGTRLTVL.